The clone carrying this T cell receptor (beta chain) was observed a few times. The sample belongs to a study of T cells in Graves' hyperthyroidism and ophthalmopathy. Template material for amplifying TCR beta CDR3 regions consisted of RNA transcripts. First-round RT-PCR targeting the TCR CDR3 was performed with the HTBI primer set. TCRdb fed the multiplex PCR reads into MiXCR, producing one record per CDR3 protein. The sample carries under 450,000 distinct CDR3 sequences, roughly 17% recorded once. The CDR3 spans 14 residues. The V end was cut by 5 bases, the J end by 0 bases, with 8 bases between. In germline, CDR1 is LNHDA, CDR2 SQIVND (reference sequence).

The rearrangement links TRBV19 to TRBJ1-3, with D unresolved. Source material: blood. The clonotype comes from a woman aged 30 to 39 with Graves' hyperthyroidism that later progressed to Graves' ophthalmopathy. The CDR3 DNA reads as TGTGCCAGTAGTCCCCGGACCTCTGGAAACACCATATATTTT. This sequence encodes CASSPRTSGNTIYF.